These T cell receptor beta chains were read from a single sample in a study of neurological immune-mediated disorders. MiXCR, run by TCRdb on the 5' RACE reads, gives a single entry per CDR3 protein. The sample has 65,000 to 85,000 distinct CDR3 sequences; about 3% are singletons. The sequenced sample consisted of PBMCs. These TCRs come from a woman in her fifties or sixties with multiple sclerosis. The CDR3 runs from the conserved cysteine through the conserved F or W. A D gene is named only where the DNA matches it firmly. Not every row has a clone size; where given, it reads once, few, many or a size class.

CDR3: CTSSPRQGSLNEQFF
DNA: TGTACCAGCAGCCCGAGACAGGGGAGTCTCAATGAGCAGTTCTTC
V: TRBV11-2
J: TRBJ2-1
D: TRBD1
size: .

CDR3: CASRRVGNSPLHF
DNA: TGTGCCAGCAGAAGGGTGGGCAATTCACCCCTCCACTTT
V: TRBV6-5
J: TRBJ1-6
D: .
size: many

CDR3: CASSPTRIGDTQYF
DNA: TGTGCCAGCAGCCCTACTAGGATAGGGGATACGCAGTATTTT
V: TRBV7-6
J: TRBJ2-3
D: .
size: many

CDR3: CASSRRQGARAYEQYF
DNA: TGTGCCAGCAGCCGTAGACAGGGGGCTCGGGCCTACGAGCAGTACTTC
V: TRBV27
J: TRBJ2-7
D: TRBD1
size: many

CDR3: CASSWSGGENEQYF
DNA: TGCGCCAGCAGCTGGTCGGGAGGGGAGAACGAGCAGTACTTC
V: TRBV5-1
J: TRBJ2-7
D: TRBD2
size: many

CDR3: CSATKLAGRTDTQYF
DNA: TGCAGTGCTACGAAACTAGCGGGGCGCACAGATACGCAGTATTTT
V: TRBV20-1
J: TRBJ2-3
D: TRBD2
size: many

CDR3: CASSFRDRGLVNTEAFF
DNA: TGTGCCAGCAGCTTCCGGGACAGGGGATTGGTGAACACTGAAGCTTTCTTT
V: TRBV7-2
J: TRBJ1-1
D: TRBD1
size: many

CDR3: CSASRQNYGYTF
DNA: TGCAGTGCTAGTCGGCAGAACTATGGCTACACCTTC
V: TRBV20-1
J: TRBJ1-2
D: .
size: many

CDR3: CASSPGTSSYNEQFF
DNA: TGCGCCAGCAGCCCCGGGACTAGCTCCTACAATGAGCAGTTCTTC
V: TRBV5-1
J: TRBJ2-1
D: TRBD2
size: many

CDR3: CASSLEGASGETQYF
DNA: TGTGCCAGCAGCTTGGAGGGGGCTAGCGGAGAGACCCAGTACTTC
V: TRBV5-8
J: TRBJ2-5
D: .
size: many

CDR3: CSAPAGTSGGPYEQYF
DNA: TGCAGTGCCCCCGCCGGGACTAGCGGAGGCCCCTACGAGCAGTACTTC
V: TRBV20-1
J: TRBJ2-7
D: TRBD2
size: many

CDR3: CASSLVLVLSSVSYNEQFF
DNA: TGTGCCAGCAGCTTGGTTTTAGTTTTATCTAGCGTATCCTACAATGAGCAGTTCTTC
V: TRBV5-6
J: TRBJ2-1
D: .
size: many

CDR3: CASSDGGQPQHF
DNA: TGCGCCAGCAGCGATGGTGGCCAGCCCCAGCATTTT
V: TRBV5-1
J: TRBJ1-5
D: .
size: many

CDR3: CSARPLGTPYEQFF
DNA: TGCAGTGCTAGACCTCTCGGGACTCCATATGAGCAGTTCTTC
V: TRBV20-1
J: TRBJ2-1
D: .
size: many

CDR3: CASRYLTPWRIVAEAFF
DNA: TGTGCCAGCAGGTATTTAACACCGTGGAGGATCGTAGCTGAAGCTTTCTTT
V: TRBV7-2
J: TRBJ1-1
D: .
size: many

CDR3: CASSIRQGSGNTEAFF
DNA: TGTGCCAGCAGCATACGACAGGGATCGGGGAACACTGAAGCTTTCTTT
V: TRBV21-1
J: TRBJ1-1
D: .
size: many

CDR3: CSASWRGNSNEQFF
DNA: TGCAGTGCTAGTTGGAGGGGTAATTCGAATGAGCAGTTCTTC
V: TRBV20-1
J: TRBJ2-1
D: .
size: many

CDR3: CASSLGLDSYEQYF
DNA: TGTGCCAGCAGCTTAGGACTAGATTCCTACGAGCAGTACTTC
V: TRBV7-9
J: TRBJ2-7
D: .
size: many

CDR3: CASSPRPGLTDTQYF
DNA: TGTGCCAGCAGCCCACGGCCGGGCCTCACAGATACGCAGTATTTT
V: TRBV11-3
J: TRBJ2-3
D: .
size: many

CDR3: CSGWQGAKIRDTQYF
DNA: TGCAGTGGATGGCAGGGGGCTAAAATCAGGGATACGCAGTATTTT
V: TRBV20-1
J: TRBJ2-3
D: TRBD1
size: many

CDR3: CASSSLGGRGTLEAFF
DNA: TGTGCCAGCAGTTCCCTAGGAGGCAGAGGGACACTCGAAGCTTTCTTT
V: TRBV27
J: TRBJ1-1
D: .
size: many

CDR3: CASRQGDITEAFF
DNA: TGTGCCAGCAGACAGGGGGATATCACTGAAGCTTTCTTT
V: TRBV3-1
J: TRBJ1-1
D: TRBD1
size: many

CDR3: CATYPGRISGANVLTF
DNA: TGTGCAACATACCCGGGACGGATCTCTGGGGCCAACGTCCTGACTTTC
V: TRBV15
J: TRBJ2-6
D: .
size: many

CDR3: CSVDRTSGSSNEQFF
DNA: TGCAGCGTTGATAGGACTAGCGGGAGTAGTAATGAGCAGTTCTTC
V: TRBV29-1
J: TRBJ2-1
D: TRBD2
size: many

CDR3: CSARGTVFSYNEQFF
DNA: TGCAGTGCTAGAGGGACAGTTTTCTCCTACAATGAGCAGTTCTTC
V: TRBV20-1
J: TRBJ2-1
D: .
size: many

CDR3: CSAPRTGEETQYF
DNA: TGCAGTGCTCCCCGGACGGGAGAAGAGACCCAGTACTTC
V: TRBV20-1
J: TRBJ2-5
D: .
size: few

CDR3: CASSSQGLGYEQYF
DNA: TGTGCCAGCAGCTCACAGGGGTTGGGCTACGAGCAGTACTTC
V: TRBV7-2
J: TRBJ2-7
D: TRBD1
size: few

CDR3: CASSLGSQGSEAFF
DNA: TGTGCCAGCAGCTTAGGCTCACAGGGATCTGAAGCTTTCTTT
V: TRBV7-2
J: TRBJ1-1
D: .
size: many

CDR3: CASSVRPGQGLSLGSNQPQHF
DNA: TGTGCCAGCAGCGTCCGACCGGGACAGGGTTTATCCTTGGGTAGCAATCAGCCCCAGCATTTT
V: TRBV7-2
J: TRBJ1-5
D: TRBD1
size: many

CDR3: CASSPGTATNEKLFF
DNA: TGTGCCAGCTCACCAGGGACAGCAACTAATGAAAAACTGTTTTTT
V: TRBV18
J: TRBJ1-4
D: TRBD1
size: few

CDR3: CASSFYGGAADTQYF
DNA: TGCGCCAGCAGCTTCTACGGGGGGGCCGCAGATACGCAGTATTTT
V: TRBV5-1
J: TRBJ2-3
D: TRBD2
size: many

CDR3: CASSPGRSALSSYEQYF
DNA: TGCGCCAGCAGCCCTGGGAGATCTGCGCTCTCTTCCTACGAGCAGTACTTC
V: TRBV5-1
J: TRBJ2-7
D: .
size: many

CDR3: CASSSGGVGYGYTF
DNA: TGCGCCAGCAGCTCGGGGGGCGTTGGCTATGGCTACACCTTC
V: TRBV5-1
J: TRBJ1-2
D: .
size: many

CDR3: CASSLERRDSETQYF
DNA: TGTGCCAGCAGCTTAGAGCGTAGGGATTCAGAGACCCAGTACTTC
V: TRBV7-2
J: TRBJ2-5
D: .
size: many

CDR3: CASSAGTSGGQFF
DNA: TGTGCCAGCTCCGCCGGGACTAGCGGGGGCCAGTTCTTC
V: TRBV18
J: TRBJ2-1
D: TRBD2
size: many

CDR3: CASSLSAGLNYGYTF
DNA: TGTGCCAGCAGTTTATCAGCGGGGCTTAACTATGGCTACACCTTC
V: TRBV12-3/TRBV12-4
J: TRBJ1-2
D: .
size: many

CDR3: CASGRGGSGTDTQYF
DNA: TGCGCCAGCGGGCGGGGCGGTTCGGGCACAGATACGCAGTATTTT
V: TRBV5-1
J: TRBJ2-3
D: .
size: many

CDR3: CASSSHGGYEQYF
DNA: TGCGCCAGCAGCTCCCACGGCGGCTACGAGCAGTACTTC
V: TRBV5-1
J: TRBJ2-7
D: .
size: many

CDR3: CASSLAQPYTGELFF
DNA: TGTGCCAGCAGCTTAGCCCAACCGTATACCGGGGAGCTGTTTTTT
V: TRBV7-6
J: TRBJ2-2
D: .
size: many

CDR3: CASSYSGSASGNTIYF
DNA: TGTGCCAGCAGTTACTCCGGGTCCGCGTCTGGAAACACCATATATTTT
V: TRBV6-5
J: TRBJ1-3
D: .
size: many

CDR3: CASSLSSNEQFF
DNA: TGTGCCAGCAGCTTATCGAGCAATGAGCAGTTCTTC
V: TRBV11-3
J: TRBJ2-1
D: .
size: many

CDR3: CASSLGHRGGGYTF
DNA: TGTGCCAGCAGCTTAGGTCACAGGGGAGGAGGCTACACCTTC
V: TRBV7-2
J: TRBJ1-2
D: TRBD1
size: many

CDR3: CSARAEAGGLETQYF
DNA: TGCAGTGCTAGAGCAGAGGCGGGGGGGCTGGAGACCCAGTACTTC
V: TRBV20-1
J: TRBJ2-5
D: TRBD2
size: many

CDR3: CASSQDRLAYNEQFF
DNA: TGCGCCAGCAGCCAAGATCGGCTAGCCTACAATGAGCAGTTCTTC
V: TRBV4-3
J: TRBJ2-1
D: .
size: many

CDR3: CASSLTEGTNEQFF
DNA: TGTGCCAGCAGCCTCACGGAAGGGACCAATGAGCAGTTCTTC
V: TRBV7-9
J: TRBJ2-1
D: .
size: many

CDR3: CASNPSGANVLTF
DNA: TGCGCCAGCAATCCTTCTGGGGCCAACGTCCTGACTTTC
V: TRBV5-1
J: TRBJ2-6
D: .
size: many

CDR3: CASSRDSYSNQPQHF
DNA: TGTGCCAGCAGCCGGGACAGTTATAGCAATCAGCCCCAGCATTTT
V: TRBV9
J: TRBJ1-5
D: TRBD1
size: many

CDR3: CASSQDSRDGQPQHF
DNA: TGTGCCAGCAGCCAAGATTCCAGGGATGGACAGCCCCAGCATTTT
V: TRBV3-1
J: TRBJ1-5
D: .
size: many

CDR3: CASSNDGRPTDTQYF
DNA: TGCGCCAGCAGCAACGACGGACGACCCACAGATACGCAGTATTTT
V: TRBV5-1
J: TRBJ2-3
D: .
size: many

CDR3: CASSFSGGSYNEQFF
DNA: TGTGCCAGCAGCTTTAGTGGGGGGTCCTACAATGAGCAGTTCTTC
V: TRBV7-2
J: TRBJ2-1
D: .
size: many

CDR3: CASSLDSLGTEAFF
DNA: TGCGCCAGCAGCTTAGACAGTCTGGGGACTGAAGCTTTCTTT
V: TRBV5-1
J: TRBJ1-1
D: .
size: many

CDR3: CASSKRATTYNEQFF
DNA: TGTGCCAGCTCTAAGCGGGCGACCACCTACAATGAGCAGTTCTTC
V: TRBV27
J: TRBJ2-1
D: .
size: many

CDR3: CASSLAEPNEQFF
DNA: TGTGCCAGCAGCTTAGCGGAACCCAATGAGCAGTTCTTC
V: TRBV7-9
J: TRBJ2-1
D: .
size: many

CDR3: CSAISPMDYGYTF
DNA: TGCAGTGCTATAAGCCCAATGGATTATGGCTACACCTTC
V: TRBV20-1
J: TRBJ1-2
D: .
size: many

CDR3: CASSFQGTGVYEQYF
DNA: TGTGCCAGCAGTTTTCAGGGTACTGGGGTCTACGAGCAGTACTTC
V: TRBV12-3/TRBV12-4
J: TRBJ2-7
D: .
size: many

CDR3: CASSSDSTDTQYF
DNA: TGTGCCAGCAGCTCCGACTCGACAGATACGCAGTATTTT
V: TRBV7-3
J: TRBJ2-3
D: .
size: many